Listed below are T cell receptor beta chains from one sample, sequenced in a study of OX40 agonist ivuxolimab in advanced cancers. Method: immunoSEQ multiplex PCR; TCRdb's copy keeps in-frame clones and lacks some. The top ten clones hold 0.25% to 0.35% of a sample with over 70,000 clones, approximately 90% of them seen once. This specimen was CD4+ or CD8+ T cells sorted from blood, taken in a trial of the OX40 agonist ivuxolimab. The source is an adult with an advanced solid tumor such as melanoma, head and neck, liver or kidney cancer. Each CDR3 is given with its conserved first and last residue. The D gene is left open where the match is weak. Size is omitted from some rows. Given values are once, few, many or a class for expanded clones.

v_gene	abundance	j_gene	d_gene	CDR3aa	CDR3nt
TRBV27	-	TRBJ1-6	-	CASSFTTGNSPLHF	TGTGCCAGCAGTTTCACTACAGGGAATTCACCCCTCCACTTT
TRBV7-2	-	TRBJ2-3	TRBD2	CASSLALAEISTDTQYF	TGTGCCAGCAGCTTAGCCCTAGCGGAGATTAGCACAGATACGCAGTATTTT
TRBV5-4	-	TRBJ2-2	TRBD2	CASSGTSGRGDTGELFF	TGTGCCAGCAGCGGGACTAGCGGGAGGGGTGACACCGGGGAGCTGTTTTTT
TRBV6-4	-	TRBJ2-3	-	CASSGSGGSTDTQYF	TGTGCCAGCAGTGGTAGCGGAGGTAGCACAGATACGCAGTATTTT
TRBV7-7	-	TRBJ2-5	-	CASSLSGWETQYF	TGTGCCAGCAGCTTATCAGGGTGGGAGACCCAGTACTTC
TRBV6-5	-	TRBJ1-5	-	CASSPGRPVGPQHF	TGTGCCAGCAGTCCAGGACGGCCCGTTGGGCCCCAGCATTTT
TRBV27	-	TRBJ2-7	-	CASSSAGADAYEQYF	TGTGCCAGCAGTTCCGCAGGGGCGGACGCTTACGAGCAGTACTTC
TRBV7-2	once	TRBJ2-1	-	CASSRRTVSGGNNEQFF	TGTGCCAGCAGCCGCAGGACAGTTTCGGGCGGGAACAATGAGCAGTTCTTC
TRBV7-2	-	TRBJ2-7	-	CASSLKGSSYEQYF	TGTGCCAGCAGCTTAAAGGGGAGCTCCTACGAGCAGTACTTC
TRBV7-9	-	TRBJ2-3	TRBD1	CASSYSGTATDTQYF	TGTGCCAGCAGCTATTCCGGGACAGCGACAGATACGCAGTATTTT
TRBV6-5	-	TRBJ1-1	TRBD1	CASSPPGGETEAFF	TGTGCCAGCAGCCCACCAGGGGGGGAAACTGAAGCTTTCTTT
TRBV28	-	TRBJ2-3	TRBD2	CASSSMGLAGGPADTQYF	TGTGCCAGCAGCTCAATGGGACTAGCGGGAGGGCCAGCAGATACGCAGTATTTT
TRBV7-9	once	TRBJ1-3	-	CASSLDRLNTIYF	TGTGCCAGCAGCTTAGACAGGTTAAACACCATATATTTT
TRBV28	-	TRBJ1-2	-	CASVGWGYNYGYTF	TGTGCCAGCGTCGGGTGGGGTTATAACTATGGCTACACCTTC
TRBV28	once	TRBJ2-7	-	CAITPSHSYEQYF	TGTGCCATCACGCCTAGCCACTCCTACGAGCAGTACTTC
TRBV11-3	once	TRBJ2-2	TRBD1	CASSATGAGELFF	TGTGCCAGCAGCGCTACAGGGGCCGGGGAGCTGTTTTTT
TRBV28	-	TRBJ2-1	TRBD1	CASSPRGQGRGEQFF	TGTGCCAGCAGTCCCCGAGGACAGGGGCGGGGGGAGCAGTTCTTC
TRBV20-1	-	TRBJ2-3	-	CSAPLLDTQYF	TGCAGTGCCCCACTTCTAGATACGCAGTATTTT
TRBV5-4	-	TRBJ2-1	-	CASSMPTSPREQFF	TGTGCCAGCAGCATGCCGACTAGTCCTCGGGAGCAGTTCTTC
TRBV7-2	-	TRBJ2-1	-	CASSSRPPEQFF	TGTGCCAGCAGCTCTAGGCCCCCTGAGCAGTTCTTC
TRBV18	-	TRBJ2-7	TRBD2	CASSPPGLAYEQYF	TGTGCCAGCTCACCGCCGGGACTAGCCTACGAGCAGTACTTC
TRBV6-6	-	TRBJ1-1	TRBD1	CASSSQGANGNTEAFF	TGTGCCAGCAGTTCTCAGGGGGCCAACGGGAACACTGAAGCTTTCTTT
TRBV4-2	-	TRBJ2-7	TRBD2	CASSQESSGALSEQYF	TGTGCCAGCAGCCAAGAATCGAGCGGGGCCCTTTCCGAGCAGTACTTC
TRBV4-3	-	TRBJ2-2	TRBD2	CASSQPSGTSVNTGELFF	TGCGCCAGCAGCCAACCTTCCGGGACTAGCGTAAACACCGGGGAGCTGTTTTTT
TRBV15	medium-sized	TRBJ1-5	-	CATSRDNQPQHF	TGTGCCACCAGCAGAGATAATCAGCCCCAGCATTTT
TRBV30	-	TRBJ2-3	TRBD2	CARGTSGPWDTQYF	TGTGCGAGAGGGACTAGCGGGCCTTGGGATACGCAGTATTTT
TRBV11-2	-	TRBJ2-7	TRBD2	CASSPAASGREQYF	TGTGCCAGCAGCCCTGCGGCTAGCGGCCGCGAGCAGTACTTC
TRBV6-4	-	TRBJ2-3	TRBD1	CASGQGVTDTQYF	TGTGCCAGCGGACAGGGGGTCACAGATACGCAGTATTTT
TRBV19	-	TRBJ2-5	TRBD1	CASSNRGGPRETQYF	TGTGCCAGTAGTAACAGGGGTGGCCCAAGGGAGACCCAGTACTTC
TRBV7-3	once	TRBJ2-7	TRBD2	CASSKGLAGVYEQYF	TGTGCCAGCAGCAAGGGACTAGCGGGAGTTTACGAGCAGTACTTC
TRBV4-1	-	TRBJ2-3	TRBD2	CASSQDLAGGGTDTQYF	TGCGCCAGCAGCCAAGATCTAGCGGGAGGAGGCACAGATACGCAGTATTTT
TRBV18	-	TRBJ2-7	TRBD1	CASSPDRAEQYF	TGTGCCAGCTCACCGGACAGGGCCGAGCAGTACTTC